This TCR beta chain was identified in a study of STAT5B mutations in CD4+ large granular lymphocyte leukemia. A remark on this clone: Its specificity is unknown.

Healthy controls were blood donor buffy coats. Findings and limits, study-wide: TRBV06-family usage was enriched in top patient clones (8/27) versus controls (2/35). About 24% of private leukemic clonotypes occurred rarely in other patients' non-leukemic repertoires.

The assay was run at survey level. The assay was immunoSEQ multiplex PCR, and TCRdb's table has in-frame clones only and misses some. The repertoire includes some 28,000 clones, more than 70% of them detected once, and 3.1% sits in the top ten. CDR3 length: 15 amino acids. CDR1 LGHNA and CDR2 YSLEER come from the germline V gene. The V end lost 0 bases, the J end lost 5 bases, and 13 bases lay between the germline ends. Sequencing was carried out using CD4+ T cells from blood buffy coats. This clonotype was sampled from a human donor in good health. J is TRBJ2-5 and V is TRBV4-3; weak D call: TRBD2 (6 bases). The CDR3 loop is CASSQETFGSETQYF. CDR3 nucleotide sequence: TGCGCCAGCAGCCAAGAAACTTTCGGGAGCGAGACCCAGTACTTC.